This is a list of T cell receptor beta chains from one sample in a study of CD8 T cells in Susac syndrome. TCRdb fed the immunoSEQ multiplex PCR reads into MiXCR, producing one record per CDR3 protein. This table holds about 150,000 distinct CDR3 sequences, roughly 95% found once. Sequenced material: CD4+ T cells from PBMCs. The receptors stem from a human donor with Susac syndrome. Both conserved end residues are part of each CDR3. A D gene is named only where the DNA matches it firmly. A clone size is listed for some rows: how often the clone was seen (once, few, many), or a class if it is expanded.

TRBV6-1	NA	TRBJ1-3	NA	CASSLVLRDTIYF	TGTGCCAGCAGTCTAGTCCTTCGAGACACCATATATTTT
TRBV20-1	NA	TRBJ2-6	TRBD1	CSARTGGSGANVLTF	TGCAGTGCCCGGACAGGGGGTTCGGGGGCCAACGTCCTGACTTTC
TRBV7-9	NA	TRBJ2-2	NA	CASSTNTGELFF	TGTGCCAGCAGCACGAACACCGGGGAGCTTTTTTTT
TRBV7-2	NA	TRBJ1-5	TRBD1	CASSRDSQPQHF	TGTGCCAGCAGCAGGGACAGTCAGCCCCAGCATTTT
TRBV25-1	NA	TRBJ1-1	NA	CASSEGGTVGVNTEAFF	TGTGCCAGCAGTGAGGGAGGAACAGTGGGGGTAAACACTGAAGCTTTCTTT
TRBV10-3	NA	TRBJ1-2	TRBD1	CAIRIQGELGGYTF	TGTGCCATCAGGATACAGGGGGAATTAGGCGGCTACACCTTC
TRBV29-1	once	TRBJ1-1	TRBD1	CSAQTGGNTEAFF	TGCAGCGCTCAGACAGGGGGGAACACTGAAGCTTTCTTT
TRBV6-5	NA	TRBJ1-1	NA	CASSYGGREGAFF	TGTGCCAGCAGTTACGGGGGTCGGGAAGGCGCTTTCTTT
TRBV29-1	NA	TRBJ2-2	NA	CSVGWGNTGELFF	TGCAGCGTTGGCTGGGGTAACACCGGGGAGCTGTTTTTT
TRBV4-1	NA	TRBJ1-1	NA	CASSPPRNTEAFF	TGCGCCAGCAGCCCCCCGAGGAACACTGAAGCTTTCTTT
TRBV6-2/TRBV6-3	NA	TRBJ1-2	NA	CAHGQNYGYTF	TGTGCCCACGGACAGAACTATGGCTACACCTTC
TRBV20-1	NA	TRBJ2-3	NA	CSALRTDTQYF	TGCAGTGCCCTTCGAACAGATACGCAGTATTTT
TRBV14	NA	TRBJ1-1	NA	CASSQGSGVYSEAFF	TGTGCCAGCAGCCAAGGGTCTGGGGTATATTCTGAAGCTTTCTTT
TRBV3-1	NA	TRBJ2-1	TRBD2	CASSQVRGLAGAYEQFF	TGTGCCAGCAGCCAAGTAAGGGGACTAGCGGGGGCGTATGAGCAGTTCTTC
TRBV12-3/TRBV12-4	NA	TRBJ2-4	TRBD2	CASSPGGPNIQYF	TGTGCCAGCAGCCCGGGGGGGCCAAACATTCAGTACTTC
TRBV19	NA	TRBJ1-1	NA	CASTHGARGTEAFF	TGTGCCAGTACACATGGGGCGAGAGGCACTGAAGCTTTCTTT
TRBV29-1	NA	TRBJ1-2	NA	CSVGPGTIQGGYTF	TGCAGCGTGGGCCCAGGCACAATCCAGGGGGGCTACACCTTC
TRBV7-6	NA	TRBJ2-3	NA	CASSSRGGRQTDTQYF	TGTGCCAGCAGCTCCCGCGGGGGCCGTCAGACAGATACGCAGTATTTT